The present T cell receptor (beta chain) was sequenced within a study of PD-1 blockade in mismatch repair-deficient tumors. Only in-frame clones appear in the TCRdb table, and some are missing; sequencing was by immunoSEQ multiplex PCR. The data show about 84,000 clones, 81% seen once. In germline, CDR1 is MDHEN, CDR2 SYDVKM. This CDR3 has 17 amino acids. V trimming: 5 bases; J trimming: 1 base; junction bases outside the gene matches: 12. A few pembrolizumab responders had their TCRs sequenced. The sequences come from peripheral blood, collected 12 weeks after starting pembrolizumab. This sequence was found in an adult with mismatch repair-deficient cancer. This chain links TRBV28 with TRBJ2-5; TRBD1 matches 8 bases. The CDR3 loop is CASSAPRGTGIQETQYF. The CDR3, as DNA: TGTGCCAGCAGTGCCCCAAGGGGGACAGGCATCCAAGAGACCCAGTACTTC.